The 27 T cell receptor beta chains given below trace back to one sample, sequenced in a study of identical twins (dated by TCRdb to about 2016). The method was 5' RACE. Instrument on record: Illumina HiSeq 2000. Starting from the raw public reads, TCRdb applied fastp trimming at Q25, assembled clones with MiXCR and retained in-frame beta chains. All rows with the same CDR3 protein become a single entry with the most common DNA and genes. This sample comprises about 240,000 distinct CDR3 sequences, approximately 7.9% of them detected only once. 5% to 6% of the sample is held by the ten biggest clonotypes. The sample also formed part of further work on yellow fever vaccine responses in identical twins.

Material for sequencing was CD8+ T cells sorted from blood. The origin of the receptors is a woman in her late teens or twenties in good health.

The V call is TRBV27, the J call TRBJ2-7; no definite D call. The germline V and J ends were trimmed by 2 bases and 3 bases, with 8 bases remaining between them. The CDR3 is 13 residues long. From germline, CDR1 is MNHEY and CDR2 SMNVEV (reference sequence). Here the CDR3 reads CASSLGKFYEQYF. The CDR3 nucleotides read TGTGCCAGCAGTTTAGGGAAATTCTACGAGCAGTACTTC.

This clonotype was counted ten times or more. The rearrangement joins TRBV5-1 to TRBJ2-1; no firm D call. Germline V gene sequence: CDR1 SGHRS, CDR2 YFSETQ. The CDR3 runs 16 residues. V lost 0 bases, J lost 0 bases, and 10 bases lay in between. CDR3 protein: CASSLGAAISYNEQFF. The CDR3 DNA is TGCGCCAGCAGCTTGGGGGCTGCCATCTCCTACAATGAGCAGTTCTTC.

This clonotype turned up a few times. The chain couples TRBV11-2 to TRBJ2-4, with TRBD1 matching 9 bases. Germline lookup yields CDR1 SGHAT and CDR2 FQNNGV. The CDR3 covers 17 residues. The V and J ends lost 5 bases and 5 bases, in that order; junction bases with no gene match: 13. The DNA of the CDR3 is TGTGCCAGCAGCCACACCACAACAGGGGGCAGGGAAAACATTCAGTACTTC. It yields the protein CASSHTTTGGRENIQYF.

The V call is TRBV6-5, the J call TRBJ2-2; D possibly uses TRBD1 or TRBD2 (5 bases each). CDR3 length equals 16 residues. Per germline, CDR1 MNHEY and CDR2 SVGAGI. V was clipped by 1 base and J by 4 bases, with 13 bases between them. CDR3 bases: TGTGCCAGCAGTTACTTCGGGGCCGTAGGCACCGGGGAGCTGTTTTTT. This gives the protein CASSYFGAVGTGELFF.

This clonotype showed up just a few times. The V and J genes are TRBV4-1 and TRBJ2-7; 10 bases map to TRBD2. From germline, CDR1 is MGHRA and CDR2 YSYEKL. The J segment lost 3 bases and the V segment lost 3 bases, leaving 5 bases of the junction unmatched. CDR3 length: 15 amino acids. The CDR3 here is CASSHGTSEFYEQYV. The CDR3 nucleotides read TGCGCCAGCAGCCATGGGACTAGCGAATTCTACGAGCAGTACGTC.

This clonotype showed up many times. The J gene is TRBJ1-4, the V gene TRBV11-2; no definite D call. V lost 5 bases to trimming and J lost 8 bases, with 27 bases between them. The CDR3 is 18 residues long. Germline V lookup: CDR1 SGHAT, CDR2 FQNNGV. The CDR3 sequence: CASSAFPKESGEGEKLFF. CDR3 DNA: TGTGCCAGCAGCGCATTCCCTAAGGAGTCCGGGGAAGGGGAAAAACTGTTTTTT.

This chain connects TRBV7-8 to TRBJ2-7; 8 nucleotides match TRBD2. The CDR3 sequence is 15 residues long. Germline V CDR1 and CDR2: SGHVS, FQNEAQ. J gave up 2 bases and V 2 bases, and 5 bases lay outside the gene matches. The CDR3 bases are TGTGCCAGCAGCTTATCGGGACTAGGAACCTACGAGCAGTACGTC. Its translation is CASSLSGLGTYEQYV.

This clonotype has just a few counts. The rearrangement uses TRBV3-1 and TRBJ2-1; D is undetermined. In germline, CDR1 is LGHDT, CDR2 YNNKEL (reference sequence). Trimming took 0 bases from V and 0 from J, leaving 9 bases between them. The CDR3 extends over 16 amino acids. The CDR3 DNA reads as TGTGCCAGCAGCCAAGATGGGCGGAACTCCTACAATGAGCAGTTCTTC. Residues: CASSQDGRNSYNEQFF.

This clonotype was observed many times. The J gene is TRBJ2-7, the V gene TRBV12-3 or TRBV12-4; no clear D gene. The length of the CDR3 is 12 residues. Trimming removed 4 bases from V and 7 bases from J, with 11 bases in between. In DNA form, the CDR3 reads TGTGCCAGCAGTTCGGATGGGCTGGAGCAGTACTTC. Protein: CASSSDGLEQYF.

This clonotype was seen a few times. The V gene is TRBV4-1, the J gene TRBJ2-1; no firm D call. V dropped 5 bases and J dropped 5 bases, with 13 bases sitting between them. This CDR3 region has 14 residues. Germline CDR1 reads MGHRA; CDR2 reads YSYEKL. The CDR3 region has the DNA TGCGCCAGCAGCTCCCTTGGGCCCCACAATGAGCAGTTCTTC. It codes for CASSSLGPHNEQFF.

This clonotype was recorded many times. The V call is TRBV6-5, the J call TRBJ2-5; TRBD1 agrees at 9 bases. Germline CDR1 is MNHEY and CDR2 is SVGAGI. The CDR3 is made up of 17 amino acids. J was trimmed by 5 bases and V by 2 bases; bases with no gene match: 12. The CDR3 loop reads CASSYVQGALGLETQYF. As DNA, the CDR3 is TGTGCCAGCAGTTACGTACAGGGGGCTTTGGGATTGGAGACCCAGTACTTC.

This chain joins TRBV28 and TRBJ2-1; TRBD2 might be the D (6 bases). This CDR3 has 15 amino acids. Trimming shortened V by 4 bases and J by 0 bases, and 10 bases separated the two germline ends. CDR1 is MDHEN, CDR2 SYDVKM, per germline. The CDR3: CASSSTSYSYNEQFF. The CDR3 bases are TGTGCCAGCAGTTCAACTAGCTACTCCTACAATGAGCAGTTCTTC. The full variable domain, with the rest looked up from reference TRBV28 and TRBJ2-1, is DVKVTQSSRYLVKRTGEKVFLECVQDMDHENMFWYRQDPGLGLRLIYFSYDVKMKEKGDIPEGYSVSREKKERFSLILESASTNQTSMYLCASSSTSYSYNEQFFGPGTRLTVL.

This clonotype was counted only a few times. V usage is TRBV20-1 and J usage is TRBJ2-3; 10 bases align to TRBD2. The CDR3 runs to 15 residues. Germline V gene sequence: CDR1 DFQATT, CDR2 SNEGSKA (reference sequence). With V trimmed by 1 base and J by 4 bases, 5 bases remained unmatched. CDR3 nucleotides: TGCAGTGCTAGAGGGGGACTAGCGTTTGCAGATACGCAGTATTTT. It translates to CSARGGLAFADTQYF.

This clonotype has ten or more counts. This chain joins TRBV12-3 or TRBV12-4 and TRBJ2-5; D uncertain. The CDR3 spans 13 residues. Trimming cost V 3 bases and J 4 bases, with 9 bases left between them. CDR3 amino acids: CASSLGLRETQYF. In DNA form, the CDR3 reads TGTGCCAGCAGTTTGGGGTTGAGAGAGACCCAGTACTTC.

This clonotype appeared a few times. For the CDR3, the DNA is TGCAGCGTTGAGGGGAGGGCCCCCTCCTACAATGAGCAGTTCTTC. This translates into CSVEGRAPSYNEQFF. This sequence joins TRBV29-1 and TRBJ2-1; TRBD2 matches at 7 bases. Trimming cost V 3 bases and J 0 bases; bases outside gene matches: 5. The germline gives CDR1 SQVTM, CDR2 ANQGSEA. This CDR3 has 15 amino acids.

This clonotype showed up just a few times. The V call is TRBV11-2, the J call TRBJ1-5; no reliable D call. CDR1 is SGHAT and CDR2 is FQNNGV in the germline V gene. The CDR3 consists of 14 residues. Trimming took 1 base from V and 4 from J, leaving 8 bases between them. Written as DNA, the CDR3 is TGTGCCAGCAGCTTAGGTGTAGGGAATCAGCCCCAGCATTTT. Its protein is CASSLGVGNQPQHF.

This clonotype was seen a handful of times. The genes are TRBV7-9 and TRBJ2-1; perhaps TRBD2 as D (6 bases). Looked up from germline, CDR1 is SEHNR and CDR2 is FQNEAQ (reference sequence). V was clipped by 2 bases and J by 13 bases, with 18 bases between them. The CDR3 sequence is 14 residues long. The CDR3 sequence is CASSLTTTGTGQFF. As DNA, the CDR3 is TGTGCCAGCAGCTTAACCACGACCGGGACTGGCCAGTTCTTC. Supplemented by reference TRBV7-9 and TRBJ2-1, the full variable domain reads DTGVSQNPRHKITKRGQNVTFRCDPISEHNRLYWYRQTLGQGPEFLTYFQNEAQLEKSRLLSDRFSAERPKGSFSTLEIQRTEQGDSAMYLCASSLTTTGTGQFFGPGTRLTVL.

For this clonotype: Likely a read error: the CDR3 ends without its conserved phenylalanine or tryptophan. This CDR3 is CATSRDLYADEQYY. DNA for the CDR3: TGTGCCACCAGCAGAGATCTGTACGCGGACGAGCAGTACTAC. The J gene is TRBJ2-7, the V gene TRBV15; D is unresolved. The V gene lost 0 bases and the J gene lost 5 bases, with 11 bases spanning the gap. The CDR3 contains 14 residues. Germline V gene lookup returns CDR1 LNHNV and CDR2 YYDKDF (reference sequence).

CDR3 sequence: CASSPQGPYGYTF. The DNA of the CDR3 is TGTGCCAGCAGTCCTCAGGGGCCCTATGGCTACACCTTC. The V call is TRBV28, the J call TRBJ1-2; perhaps TRBD1 as D (6 bases). The CDR3 has 13 residues. V lost 5 bases to trimming and J lost 4 bases, with 11 bases between them. Germline lookup yields CDR1 MDHEN and CDR2 SYDVKM.

This clonotype has a handful of counts. In DNA form, the CDR3 reads TGTGCCAGCAGTTCATTTGCGGGAGAGCATTACAATGAGCAGTTCTTC. Encoded protein: CASSSFAGEHYNEQFF. V usage is TRBV27 and J usage is TRBJ2-1; 7 bases align to TRBD2. Looked up from germline, CDR1 is MNHEY and CDR2 is SMNVEV (reference sequence). The J segment lost 4 bases and the V segment lost 4 bases, leaving 10 bases of the junction unmatched. This CDR3 region has 16 residues.

The rearrangement uses TRBV27 and TRBJ1-2; 9 bases agree with TRBD1. Germline CDR1 MNHEY, CDR2 SMNVEV (reference sequence). The CDR3 is made up of 14 amino acids. Losses at the gene ends were 6 bases for V and 8 bases for J; bases not matched to a gene: 10. The CDR3: CASSWGQGSYGYTF. The CDR3 nucleotides are TGTGCCAGCAGCTGGGGACAGGGCAGTTACGGCTACACCTTC.

The genes are TRBV5-1 and TRBJ2-7, with TRBD1 matching 11 bases. With 3 bases clipped from V and 0 bases from J, the junction kept 11 bases outside the gene matches. This CDR3 region has 18 residues. Germline values: CDR1 SGHRS, CDR2 YFSETQ. The CDR3 region is CASSCETGTGGYSYEQYV. The DNA for the CDR3 is TGCGCCAGCAGCTGCGAAACCGGGACAGGGGGTTACTCCTACGAGCAGTACGTC.

This clonotype was seen repeatedly, ten times or more. This chain connects TRBV12-3 or TRBV12-4 to TRBJ2-3; 8 positions agree with TRBD2. V trimming: 6 bases; J trimming: 4 bases; junction bases outside the gene matches: 12. The CDR3 consists of 16 residues. The CDR3 reads CASSRPGLGYADTQYF. In DNA, the CDR3 is TGTGCCAGCAGCCGCCCGGGACTAGGTTACGCAGATACGCAGTATTTT.

This clonotype came up many times. The CDR3 loop is CASRGTALYEQYF. The CDR3 coding sequence is TGTGCCAGCAGGGGGACAGCCTTGTACGAGCAGTACTTC. The chain carries TRBV27 and TRBJ2-7; 7 nucleotides line up with TRBD1. Trimming at V came to 6 bases and at J to 4 bases, leaving 6 bases not matched to a gene. This CDR3 is 13 amino acids long. Germline CDR1 and CDR2: MNHEY and SMNVEV (reference sequence).

At least ten counts were recorded for this clonotype. This chain links TRBV6-5 with TRBJ1-1; weak D call: TRBD1 (5 bases). Germline V gives CDR1 MNHEY, CDR2 SVGAGI. The CDR3 has 16 amino acids. V lost 0 bases to trimming and J lost 3 bases, with 14 bases between them. The CDR3 nucleotides are TGTGCCAGCAGTTACTCTCTCTTTGCAGGGTACACTGAAGCTTTCTTT. Amino acid sequence: CASSYSLFAGYTEAFF.

There are a few counts of this clonotype. The chain recombines TRBV24-1 with TRBJ2-2; 10 bases are a match to TRBD2. This CDR3 has 16 amino acids. The germline V gene has CDR1 KGHDR and CDR2 SFDVKD. J was trimmed by 5 bases and V by 4 bases; bases with no gene match: 6. The CDR3 DNA reads as TGTGCCACCAGTGACCGCCTAGCGGGAGAGACCGGGGAGCTGTTTTTT. It encodes CATSDRLAGETGELFF.

This clonotype appeared many times. The chain carries TRBV12-3 or TRBV12-4 and TRBJ1-1; D unclear. Trimming removed 6 bases from V and 1 base from J, with 12 bases in between. This CDR3 has 14 residues. Here the CDR3 DNA reads TGTGCCAGCAGCTCGCGGCTCCGGAACACTGAAGCTTTCTTT. Translation gives CASSSRLRNTEAFF.